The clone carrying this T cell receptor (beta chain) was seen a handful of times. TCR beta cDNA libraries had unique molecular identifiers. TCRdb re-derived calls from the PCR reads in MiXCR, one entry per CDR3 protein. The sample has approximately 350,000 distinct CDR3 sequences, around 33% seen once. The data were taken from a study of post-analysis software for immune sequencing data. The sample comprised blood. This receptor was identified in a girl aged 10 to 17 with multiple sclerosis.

CDR3 protein: CASSSSGQGAGQPQHF. DNA of the CDR3: TGTGCCAGCAGTTCCTCAGGACAGGGGGCGGGTCAGCCCCAGCATTTT. The chain joins TRBV27 to TRBJ1-5, with 11 nucleotides matching TRBD1. Germline values: CDR1 MNHEY, CDR2 SMNVEV (reference sequence). This CDR3 has 16 amino acids. V was pared by 4 bases and J by 6 bases, with 8 bases of the junction left unmatched.